This TCR beta chain was captured by sequencing in a study of early T cells in non-severe SARS-CoV-2 infection. The protocol attached unique molecular identifiers to individual cDNA molecules. TCRdb re-analysed the 5' RACE reads in MiXCR, keeping a single row per CDR3 protein. The sample consists of tens of thousands of distinct CDR3 sequences, 3.5% to 5.5% of them appearing once. This clonotype was observed many times. Trimming removed 0 bases from V and 6 bases from J, with 18 bases in between. This CDR3 comprises 16 residues. Germline V lookup: CDR1 DFQATT, CDR2 SNEGSKA (reference sequence). The source material was whole blood. The rearrangement joins TRBV20-1 to TRBJ2-1, with D maybe TRBD2 (7 bases). This sequence was found in an adult who was a healthcare worker with PCR-confirmed SARS-CoV-2 infection or an uninfected control (not recorded which). The chain's CDR3 is CSARDLQGGSFNEQFF. CDR3 coding DNA: TGCAGTGCTAGAGATCTACAGGGAGGGTCATTCAATGAGCAGTTCTTC.